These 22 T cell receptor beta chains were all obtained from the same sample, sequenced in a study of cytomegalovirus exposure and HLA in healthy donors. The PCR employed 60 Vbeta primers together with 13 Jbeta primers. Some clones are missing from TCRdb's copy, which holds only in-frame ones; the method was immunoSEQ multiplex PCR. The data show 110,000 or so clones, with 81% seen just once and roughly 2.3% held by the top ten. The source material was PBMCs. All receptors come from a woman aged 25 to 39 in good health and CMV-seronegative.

The DNA for the CDR3 is TGCAGCGTAAGACAGAGGCAGGCAGATACGCAGTATTTT. This gives the protein CSVRQRQADTQYF. The chain combines TRBV29-1 with TRBJ2-3; D perhaps matches TRBD1 (5 bases). CDR3 length: 13 amino acids. The V gene lost 6 bases and the J gene lost 4 bases, with 14 bases spanning the gap. Germline V gene lookup returns CDR1 SQVTM and CDR2 ANQGSEA.

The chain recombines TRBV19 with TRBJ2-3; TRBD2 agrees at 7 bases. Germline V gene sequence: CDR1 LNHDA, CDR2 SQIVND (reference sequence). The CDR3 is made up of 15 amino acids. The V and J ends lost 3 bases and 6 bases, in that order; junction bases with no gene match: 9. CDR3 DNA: TGTGCCAGTAGTATTGGGCTAGCGGTGGGGGATACGCAGTATTTT. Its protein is CASSIGLAVGDTQYF.

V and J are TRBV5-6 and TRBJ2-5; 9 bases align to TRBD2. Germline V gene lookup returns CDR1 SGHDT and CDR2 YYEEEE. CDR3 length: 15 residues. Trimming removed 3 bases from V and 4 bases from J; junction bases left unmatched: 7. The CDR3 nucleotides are TGTGCCAGCAGCTCTAATAGCGGGAGTGGAGAGACCCAGTACTTC. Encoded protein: CASSSNSGSGETQYF.

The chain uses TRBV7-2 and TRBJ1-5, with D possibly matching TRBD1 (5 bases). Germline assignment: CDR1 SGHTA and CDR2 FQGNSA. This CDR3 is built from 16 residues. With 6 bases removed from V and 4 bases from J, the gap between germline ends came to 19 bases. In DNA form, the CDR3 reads TGTGCCAGCAGTCCTACCCGAGGTGGGGCTAATCAGCCCCAGCATTTT. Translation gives CASSPTRGGANQPQHF. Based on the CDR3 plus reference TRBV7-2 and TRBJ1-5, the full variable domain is GAGVSQSPSNKVTEKGKDVELRCDPISGHTALYWYRQSLGQGLEFLIYFQGNSAPDKSGLPSDRFSAERTGGSVSTLTIQRTQQEDSAVYLCASSPTRGGANQPQHFGDGTRLSIL.

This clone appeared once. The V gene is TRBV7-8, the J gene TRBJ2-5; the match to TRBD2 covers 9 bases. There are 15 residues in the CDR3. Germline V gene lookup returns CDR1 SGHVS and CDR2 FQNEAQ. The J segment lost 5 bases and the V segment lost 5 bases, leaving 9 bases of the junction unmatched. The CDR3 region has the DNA TGTGCCAGCAGCAAAAATAGCGGGAGTCGGGAGACCCAGTACTTC. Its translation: CASSKNSGSRETQYF. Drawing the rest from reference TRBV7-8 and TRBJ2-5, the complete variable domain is GAGVSQSPRYKVAKRGQDVALRCDPISGHVSLFWYQQALGQGPEFLTYFQNEAQLDKSGLPSDRFFAERPEGSVSTLKIQRTQQEDSAVYLCASSKNSGSRETQYFGPGTRLLVL.

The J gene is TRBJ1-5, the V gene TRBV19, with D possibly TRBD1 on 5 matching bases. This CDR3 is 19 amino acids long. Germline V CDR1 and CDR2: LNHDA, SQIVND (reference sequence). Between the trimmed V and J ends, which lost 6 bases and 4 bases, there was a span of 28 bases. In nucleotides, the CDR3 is TGTGCCAGTAGGGCTCCTAGATTCCAGGGATTCGGGCGAAATCAGCCCCAGCATTTT. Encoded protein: CASRAPRFQGFGRNQPQHF.

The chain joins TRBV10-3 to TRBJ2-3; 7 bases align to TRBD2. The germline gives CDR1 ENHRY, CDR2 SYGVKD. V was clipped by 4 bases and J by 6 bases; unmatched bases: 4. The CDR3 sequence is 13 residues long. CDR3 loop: CAISGEGSDTQYF. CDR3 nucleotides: TGTGCCATCAGTGGGGAGGGGTCCGATACGCAGTATTTT.

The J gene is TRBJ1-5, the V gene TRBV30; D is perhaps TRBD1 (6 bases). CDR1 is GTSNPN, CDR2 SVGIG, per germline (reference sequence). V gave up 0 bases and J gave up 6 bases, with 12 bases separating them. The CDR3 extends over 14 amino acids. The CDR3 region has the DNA TGTGCCTGGAGTGTGGGGGGCGGGAGTCAGCCCCAGCATTTT. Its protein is CAWSVGGGSQPQHF.

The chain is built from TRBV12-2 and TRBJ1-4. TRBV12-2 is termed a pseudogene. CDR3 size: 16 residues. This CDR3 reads CASRRTGTPTGEKLFF. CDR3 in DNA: TGTGCAAGTCGTCGTACCGGGACTCCGACGGGTGAAAAACTGTTTTTT.

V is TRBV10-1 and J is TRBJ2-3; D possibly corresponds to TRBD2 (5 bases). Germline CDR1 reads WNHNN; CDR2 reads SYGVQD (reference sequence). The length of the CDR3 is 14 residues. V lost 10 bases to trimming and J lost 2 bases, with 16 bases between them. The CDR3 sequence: CATSSGFPTDTQYF. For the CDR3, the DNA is TGCGCCACCTCCTCGGGATTTCCCACAGATACGCAGTATTTT.

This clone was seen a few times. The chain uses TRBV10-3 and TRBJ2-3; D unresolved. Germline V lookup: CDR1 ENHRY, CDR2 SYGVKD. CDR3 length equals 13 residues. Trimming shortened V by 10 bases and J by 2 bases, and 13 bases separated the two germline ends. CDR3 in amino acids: CATRVEYTDTQYF. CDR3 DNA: TGTGCCACCCGGGTGGAATACACAGATACGCAGTATTTT.

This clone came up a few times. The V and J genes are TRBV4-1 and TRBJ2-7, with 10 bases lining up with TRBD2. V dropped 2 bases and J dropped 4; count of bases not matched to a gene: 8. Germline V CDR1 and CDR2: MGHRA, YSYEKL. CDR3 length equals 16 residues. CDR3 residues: CASSQLAGASLYEQYF. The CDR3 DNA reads TGCGCCAGCAGCCAACTAGCGGGAGCCTCTCTTTACGAGCAGTACTTC.

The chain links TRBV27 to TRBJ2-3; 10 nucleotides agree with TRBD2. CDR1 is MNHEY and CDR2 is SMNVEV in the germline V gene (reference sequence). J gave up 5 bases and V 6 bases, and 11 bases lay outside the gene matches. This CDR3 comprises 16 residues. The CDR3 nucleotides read TGTGCCAGCAGAGAAACAGCGGGAGGGCCCTTAGATACGCAGTATTTT. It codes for CASRETAGGPLDTQYF.

Written as DNA, the CDR3 is TGTGCCAGCAGAAGGAGCGGGATCGATGAGCAGTTCTTC. Protein sequence: CASRRSGIDEQFF. This sequence joins TRBV11-2 and TRBJ2-1; 7 positions agree with TRBD2. With 6 bases clipped from V and 8 bases from J, the junction kept 7 bases outside the gene matches. CDR3 length equals 13 residues. Germline lookup yields CDR1 SGHAT and CDR2 FQNNGV.

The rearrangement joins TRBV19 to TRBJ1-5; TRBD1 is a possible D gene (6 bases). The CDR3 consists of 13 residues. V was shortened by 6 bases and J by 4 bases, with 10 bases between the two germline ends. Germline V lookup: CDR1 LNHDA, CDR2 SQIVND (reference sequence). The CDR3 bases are TGTGCCAGTAGCCTAAGGGGGAATCAGCCCCAGCATTTT. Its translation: CASSLRGNQPQHF.

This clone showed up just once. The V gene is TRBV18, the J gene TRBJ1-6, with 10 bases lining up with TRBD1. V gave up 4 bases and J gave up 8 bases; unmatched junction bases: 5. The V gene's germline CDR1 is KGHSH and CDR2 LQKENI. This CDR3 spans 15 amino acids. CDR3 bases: TGTGCCAGCTCACTTGCCGGGACAGGGGATTCACCCCTCCACTTT. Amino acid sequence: CASSLAGTGDSPLHF. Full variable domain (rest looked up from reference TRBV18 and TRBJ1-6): NAGVMQNPRHLVRRRGQEARLRCSPMKGHSHVYWYRQLPEEGLKFMVYLQKENIIDESGMPKERFSAEFPKEGPSILRIQQVVRGDSAAYFCASSLAGTGDSPLHFGNGTRLTVT.

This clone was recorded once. This CDR3 is CASSPGDMASYEQYF. The CDR3 nucleotides read TGTGCCAGCAGCCCCGGGGACATGGCATCCTACGAGCAGTACTTC. This chain uses TRBV4-2 with TRBJ2-7; D might be TRBD1 (6 bases). Germline loops: CDR1 LGHNA, CDR2 YNFKEQ. The CDR3 runs 15 residues. Trimming shortened V by 4 bases and J by 1 base, and 14 bases separated the two germline ends.

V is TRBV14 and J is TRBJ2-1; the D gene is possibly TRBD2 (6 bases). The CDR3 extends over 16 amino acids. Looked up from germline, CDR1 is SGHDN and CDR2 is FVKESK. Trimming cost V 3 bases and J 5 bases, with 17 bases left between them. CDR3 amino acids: CASSHRMGLRNNEQFF. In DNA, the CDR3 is TGTGCCAGCAGCCATCGGATGGGACTGAGAAACAATGAGCAGTTCTTC.

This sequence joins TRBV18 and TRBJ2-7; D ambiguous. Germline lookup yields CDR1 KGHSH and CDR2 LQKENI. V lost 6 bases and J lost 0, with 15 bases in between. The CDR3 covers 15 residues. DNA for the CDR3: TGTGCCAGCTCGCCGCTTGTTCGTAGCTCCTACGAGCAGTACTTC. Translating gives CASSPLVRSSYEQYF.

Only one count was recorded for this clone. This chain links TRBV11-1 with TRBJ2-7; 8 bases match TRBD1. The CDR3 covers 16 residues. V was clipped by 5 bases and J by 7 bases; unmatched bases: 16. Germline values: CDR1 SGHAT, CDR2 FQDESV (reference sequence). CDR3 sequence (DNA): TGTGCCAGCAGCCCAGGGGGCCGGGGGCGGTCGTGGGAGCAGTACTTC. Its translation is CASSPGGRGRSWEQYF.

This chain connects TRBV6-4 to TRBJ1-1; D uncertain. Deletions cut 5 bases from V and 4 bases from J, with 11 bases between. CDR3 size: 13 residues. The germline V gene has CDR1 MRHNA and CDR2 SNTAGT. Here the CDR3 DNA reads TGTGCCAGCAGTCAGACATTCAGCACTGAAGCTTTCTTT. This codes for CASSQTFSTEAFF.

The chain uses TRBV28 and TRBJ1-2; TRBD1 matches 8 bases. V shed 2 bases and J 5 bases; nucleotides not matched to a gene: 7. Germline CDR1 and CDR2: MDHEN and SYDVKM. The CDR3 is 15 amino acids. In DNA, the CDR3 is TGTGCCAGCAGTTTAATCCGGACAGGGCTTTATGGCTACACCTTC. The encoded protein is CASSLIRTGLYGYTF.